The rows below give T cell receptor beta chains drawn from one sample of a study of OX40 agonist ivuxolimab in advanced cancers. This table comes from immunoSEQ multiplex PCR, and its TCRdb copy is limited to in-frame clones, with some not included. The sample yields about 38,000 clones, 80% to 85% seen once. Here the sequenced sample was CD4+ or CD8+ T cells sorted from blood, taken in a trial of the OX40 agonist ivuxolimab. The receptors derive from an adult with an advanced solid tumor such as melanoma, head and neck, liver or kidney cancer. Both conserved end residues are part of each CDR3. D genes are given only for firm matches.

v_gene: TRBV10-3; len: 16; d_gene: .; CDR3aa: CAISESKRRFRYEQYF
v_gene: TRBV5-8; len: 16; d_gene: .; CDR3aa: CASSLEFARPGGGQFF
v_gene: TRBV4-3; len: 15; d_gene: .; CDR3aa: CASSQDPLVSSEQYF
v_gene: TRBV11-2; len: 11; d_gene: .; CDR3aa: CASSLGGPSYF
v_gene: TRBV12-2; len: 14; d_gene: .; CDR3aa: CASRLDLGKETQYF
v_gene: TRBV6-5; len: 12; d_gene: .; CDR3aa: CASRGFFYGYTF
v_gene: TRBV2; len: 15; d_gene: TRBD2; CDR3aa: CASGPSSGGTDTQYF
v_gene: TRBV10-3; len: 14; d_gene: .; CDR3aa: CAISDGRSGNTIYF
v_gene: TRBV5-5; len: 14; d_gene: .; CDR3aa: CASSLGQSRYGYTF
v_gene: TRBV28; len: 11; d_gene: .; CDR3aa: CASSFIGQQCF
v_gene: TRBV7-3; len: 16; d_gene: TRBD2; CDR3aa: CASSLSTGRAEGAQYF
v_gene: TRBV5-1; len: 17; d_gene: .; CDR3aa: CASSPSPSFLSNQPQHF
v_gene: TRBV7-3; len: 15; d_gene: .; CDR3aa: CASSLTSSDQETQYF
v_gene: TRBV2; len: 14; d_gene: .; CDR3aa: CASSDADSSYEQYF
v_gene: TRBV19; len: 12; d_gene: .; CDR3aa: CASSIKEGIVFF
v_gene: TRBV28; len: 14; d_gene: .; CDR3aa: CATALSTGHSPLHF
v_gene: TRBV5-1; len: 12; d_gene: .; CDR3aa: CASSIPSYEQYF
v_gene: TRBV19; len: 14; d_gene: .; CDR3aa: CATSPSQAPETQYF
v_gene: TRBV6-1; len: 15; d_gene: TRBD1; CDR3aa: CASRGTGVSNQPQHF
v_gene: TRBV11-2; len: 15; d_gene: TRBD1; CDR3aa: CASSPSRGVGEKLFF
v_gene: TRBV4-1; len: 17; d_gene: TRBD1; CDR3aa: CASSQEARQGGNSPLHF
v_gene: TRBV10-2; len: 13; d_gene: .; CDR3aa: CASSDQGGRPQHF
v_gene: TRBV7-3; len: 15; d_gene: .; CDR3aa: CASSLEHSLPYEQYF
v_gene: TRBV6-1; len: 13; d_gene: .; CDR3aa: CASSDLTAYEQYF
v_gene: TRBV5-1; len: 19; d_gene: TRBD1; CDR3aa: CASSGRPQGVNSGANVLTF
v_gene: TRBV7-3; len: 13; d_gene: .; CDR3aa: CASSLWGNQPQHF
v_gene: TRBV13; len: 16; d_gene: TRBD2; CDR3aa: CASSPIAGVAKNIQYF
v_gene: TRBV5-1; len: 16; d_gene: TRBD2; CDR3aa: CASSLGTSGGGLEQYF
v_gene: TRBV6-6; len: 14; d_gene: .; CDR3aa: CASSYSKSTGELFF